This T cell receptor beta chain originates from a study of beta chain features in type 1 diabetes. As regards this clone: What it recognizes is unknown.

Overall study findings and caveats: Compared to healthy donors, patients appeared to have naive, central memory and Treg TCRB repertoires that were more alike.

Looked up from germline, CDR1 is SGHTA and CDR2 is FQGNSA. CDR3 length equals 14 residues. V lost 1 base and J lost 7, with 14 bases in between. cDNA synthesis used the whole RNA isolate, giving expressed TCRB sequences. Only in-frame clones appear in the TCRdb table, and some are missing; sequencing was by immunoSEQ multiplex PCR. The profile shows 200,000 to 250,000 clones, over 65% of them singletons. V usage is TRBV7-2 and J usage is TRBJ2-7; D perhaps matches TRBD2 (6 bases). Source material: naive CD4+ T cells from blood. The sequence derives from a man aged 25 to 40 in good health. The CDR3: CASSLEAGPGEQYF. CDR3 nucleotide sequence: TGTGCCAGCAGCTTAGAGGCGGGGCCGGGAGAGCAGTACTTC.